Below are 24 T cell receptor beta chains sequenced from a single sample in a study of T cell repertoires in cytomegalovirus infection. MiXCR, run by TCRdb on the reads, gives a single entry per CDR3 protein. The sample yields 830,000 or so distinct CDR3 sequences, roughly 33% seen once. The antigens of these receptors remain unknown. The sequencing here drew on cultured CD8+ T cells from PBMCs, taken from culture after CMV antigen stimulation. The receptors derive from a human donor in good health (CMV status not recorded). Some clones in this sample may be carry-over from other donors' samples.

For this clonotype: One end of the junction fails to match germline, which may point to a read error. V gene TRBV2 combines with J gene TRBJ1-1; 10 bases agree with TRBD1. This CDR3 is built from 21 residues. Germline V gene lookup returns CDR1 SNHLY and CDR2 FYNNEI. The CDR3 DNA sequence: TGTGCCAGCAGTCTACCCAGCCGGGACAGGGGTCCACCTTCATTGAACGCTGAAGCTTTCTTT. Its translation is CASSLPSRDRGPPSLNAEAFF.

CDR3 DNA: TGTGCCAGCGGAGCCTACTTCTGGACAGCCATGGAGACCCAGTACTTC. Amino acids: CASGAYFWTAMETQYF. The chain couples TRBV7-9 to TRBJ2-5; weak D call: TRBD1 (6 bases). The V gene's germline CDR1 is SEHNR and CDR2 FQNEAQ (reference sequence). The CDR3 has 16 residues. Trimming left V 8 bases short and J 5 bases short, with 24 bases between.

This rearrangement joins TRBV14 to TRBJ2-1; D may match TRBD1 or TRBD2 (5 bases each). There are 17 residues in the CDR3. CDR1 and CDR2 from the germline V gene are SGHDN and FVKESK. Trimming removed 3 bases from V and 0 bases from J, with 15 bases in between. Here the CDR3 reads CASSQGRGPSSYNEQFF. In nucleotides, the CDR3 is TGTGCCAGCAGCCAGGGCCGGGGACCAAGCTCCTACAATGAGCAGTTCTTC.

The rearrangement joins TRBV6-5 to TRBJ1-1, with D perhaps TRBD1 (6 bases). V dropped 3 bases and J dropped 4 bases, with 9 bases sitting between them. This CDR3 is built from 13 residues. CDR1 MNHEY and CDR2 SVGAGI come from the germline V gene. The CDR3 loop is CASSYTGFTEAFF. The CDR3 DNA reads TGTGCCAGCAGTTATACAGGGTTCACTGAAGCTTTCTTT.

This clonotype occurred a few times. This chain connects TRBV6-5 to TRBJ1-6, with D hard to call. This CDR3 spans 17 amino acids. The ends were cut back, 0 bases at V and 4 bases at J, with 13 bases in the middle. Germline assignment: CDR1 MNHEY and CDR2 SVGAGI. DNA of the CDR3: TGTGCCAGCAGTTACTCGCCTGGGCCCCCTTATAATTCACCCCTCCACTTT. It specifies CASSYSPGPPYNSPLHF.

This clonotype was detected only a few times. The chain employs TRBV6-6 and TRBJ2-7; D may be TRBD2 (5 bases). The V gene's germline CDR1 is MNHNY and CDR2 SVGAGI (reference sequence). V was clipped by 0 bases and J by 3 bases, with 15 bases between them. This CDR3 comprises 16 residues. This CDR3 reads CASSYSMGPGGYEQYF. DNA for the CDR3: TGTGCCAGCAGTTACTCGATGGGCCCCGGAGGCTACGAGCAGTACTTC.

This clonotype was seen a handful of times. The chain uses TRBV10-3 and TRBJ2-1; D gene unclear. Germline loops: CDR1 ENHRY, CDR2 SYGVKD. Trimming cost V 6 bases and J 8 bases, with 11 bases left between them. The CDR3 runs 12 residues. CDR3 region: CAIRIASDEQFF. CDR3 nucleotide sequence: TGTGCCATCAGGATAGCCTCGGATGAGCAGTTCTTC.

In this sample, this clonotype turned up a few times. The V and J genes are TRBV7-9 and TRBJ1-3; TRBD1 is a possible D gene (6 bases). Trimming stripped 7 bases from V and 1 base from J, with 14 bases between. The CDR3 has 15 amino acids. Germline-derived CDR1 and CDR2 are SEHNR and FQNEAQ (reference sequence). The CDR3 spells CASNPRGGSGNTIYF. The CDR3 nucleotides are TGTGCCAGCAACCCTCGAGGGGGGTCTGGAAACACCATATATTTT.

The chain uses TRBV9 and TRBJ2-1; 9 nucleotides match TRBD2. Per the germline V gene, CDR1 is SGDLS and CDR2 is YYNGEE. CDR3 length: 17 residues. V was clipped by 4 bases and J by 4 bases; unmatched bases: 12. CDR3 region: CASSPRRAGGRYNEQFF. The CDR3 nucleotides read TGTGCCAGCAGCCCCAGACGGGCGGGGGGGCGTTACAATGAGCAGTTCTTC.

This clonotype appeared a few times. The chain joins TRBV13 to TRBJ2-7; D ambiguous. CDR1 and CDR2 from the germline V gene are PRHDT and FYEKMQ (reference sequence). The CDR3 covers 13 residues. Trimming took 0 bases from V and 9 from J, leaving 12 bases between them. In DNA form, the CDR3 reads TGTGCCAGCAGCTTAGGACCGCCGCCTTGGCAGTACGTC. Protein: CASSLGPPPWQYV.

The rearrangement uses TRBV13 and TRBJ1-2; TRBD1 might be the D (5 bases). Trimming shortened V by 8 bases and J by 5 bases, and 18 bases separated the two germline ends. There are 14 residues in the CDR3. Germline V gene lookup returns CDR1 PRHDT and CDR2 FYEKMQ (reference sequence). In DNA form, the CDR3 reads TGTGCCAGCGTCGGTGGTGGGGCTGGGTATGGCTACACCTTC. This codes for CASVGGGAGYGYTF.

The chain is built from TRBV10-3 and TRBJ2-7; no firm D call. Germline CDR1 and CDR2: ENHRY and SYGVKD. CDR3 length: 13 residues. The V and J ends lost 3 bases and 10 bases respectively, with 16 bases between them. This CDR3 reads CAISEIIRQGQYV. CDR3 nucleotide sequence: TGTGCCATCAGTGAAATTATTAGGCAAGGACAGTACGTC.

The V gene is TRBV4-1, the J gene TRBJ1-2; D gene unclear. The length of the CDR3 is 15 residues. Trimming took 2 bases from V and 2 from J, leaving 12 bases between them. Germline CDR1 MGHRA, CDR2 YSYEKL. The CDR3 reads CASSQLRTVNYGYTF. In DNA form, the CDR3 reads TGCGCCAGCAGCCAACTGCGGACGGTGAACTATGGCTACACCTTC.

The V and J genes are TRBV19 and TRBJ1-1; the D is unclear. From germline, CDR1 is LNHDA and CDR2 SQIVND (reference sequence). The ends were cut back, 6 bases at V and 2 bases at J, with 10 bases in the middle. The CDR3 extends over 13 amino acids. CDR3 sequence: CASRTRPNTEAFF. CDR3 nucleotide sequence: TGTGCCAGTAGGACCCGACCCAACACTGAAGCTTTCTTT.

V is TRBV5-1 and J is TRBJ2-7; 8 bases are shared with TRBD1. Germline trimming cut 6 bases from V and 2 bases from J; bases unmatched to any gene: 10. Per the germline V gene, CDR1 is SGHRS and CDR2 is YFSETQ. The CDR3 runs to 15 residues. The CDR3 sequence: CASTPGDRTTYEQYF. The CDR3 DNA is TGCGCCAGCACCCCGGGGGACAGGACCACCTACGAGCAGTACTTC.

V usage is TRBV9 and J usage is TRBJ2-7; 7 bases match TRBD2. Trimming removed 2 bases from V and 3 bases from J; junction bases left unmatched: 5. CDR1 SGDLS and CDR2 YYNGEE come from the germline V gene. The CDR3 is 14 amino acids. CDR3: CASSVAGEYYEQYF. For the CDR3, the DNA is TGTGCCAGCAGCGTTGCGGGGGAATACTACGAGCAGTACTTC.

V is TRBV4-3 and J is TRBJ1-4; D is perhaps TRBD1 (5 bases). V gave up 0 bases and J gave up 7 bases, with 12 bases separating them. The germline V gene encodes CDR1 LGHNA and CDR2 YSLEER. CDR3 length: 15 residues. CDR3 nucleotide sequence: TGCGCCAGCAGCCAAGATCAGGGCCATACTGAAAAACTGTTTTTT. Protein sequence: CASSQDQGHTEKLFF.

This clonotype has just a few counts. The genes are TRBV7-6 and TRBJ1-4, with 8 bases aligning to TRBD1. The CDR3 extends over 16 amino acids. J gave up 6 bases and V 3 bases, and 9 bases lay outside the gene matches. Germline CDR1 and CDR2: SGHVS and FNYEAQ. The CDR3, as DNA: TGTGCCAGCAGCTTCCCCGACAGGGGCGGTGATGAAAAACTGTTTTTT. It is translated as CASSFPDRGGDEKLFF.

V gene TRBV5-5 combines with J gene TRBJ2-7; TRBD1 agrees at 9 bases. The CDR3 has 14 amino acids. The germline CDR1 and CDR2 sequences are SGHKS and YYEKEE (reference sequence). Trimming took 3 bases from V and 3 from J; bases not matched to a gene: 4. CDR3: CASSSNRGHYEQYF. The CDR3 DNA reads TGTGCCAGCAGCTCGAACAGGGGGCACTACGAGCAGTACTTC.

The genes are TRBV2 and TRBJ2-7; weak D call: TRBD2 (6 bases). V lost 3 bases to trimming and J lost 2 bases, with 14 bases between them. The CDR3 runs 15 residues. Per germline, CDR1 SNHLY and CDR2 FYNNEI. CDR3 residues: CASSEGSGRTYEQYV. CDR3 coding DNA: TGTGCCAGCAGTGAGGGTAGCGGAAGAACCTACGAGCAGTACGTC.

The rearrangement joins TRBV6-5 to TRBJ2-3; 10 bases are a match to TRBD1. Germline CDR1 reads MNHEY; CDR2 reads SVGAGI. This CDR3 spans 17 amino acids. V lost 2 bases to trimming and J lost 2 bases; unmatched junction nucleotides: 7. The CDR3 nucleotides read TGTGCCAGCAGTTACGCGACAGGGGGCGGGTACACAGATACGCAGTATTTT. The encoded protein is CASSYATGGGYTDTQYF.

The chain joins TRBV4-1 to TRBJ2-6; D is uncertain. This CDR3 has 14 residues. The germline gives CDR1 MGHRA, CDR2 YSYEKL. The V end lost 4 bases, the J end lost 2 bases, and 6 bases lay between the germline ends. The CDR3 nucleotides are TGCGCCAGCAGCCCACTTCCTGGGGCCAACGTCCTGACTTTC. It encodes CASSPLPGANVLTF.

This clonotype has a handful of counts. The chain uses TRBV7-3 and TRBJ2-7; D gene unclear. The CDR3 is 14 amino acids. The V and J ends lost 5 bases and 3 bases respectively, with 14 bases between them. From germline, CDR1 is SGHTA and CDR2 FQGTGA. The CDR3 sequence: CASSRNRGFYEQYV. The CDR3 DNA reads TGTGCCAGCAGCCGTAACCGAGGATTCTACGAGCAGTACGTC.

The genes are TRBV28 and TRBJ2-2; a possible D gene is TRBD2 (6 bases). The CDR3 has 13 residues. V was cut by 7 bases and J by 8 bases, with 14 bases left in between. In germline, CDR1 is MDHEN, CDR2 SYDVKM. The CDR3 nucleotides read TGTGCCAGCAAGCAAAGGGGACTGGGGGAGCTGTTTTTT. This encodes CASKQRGLGELFF. The full variable domain, completed using reference TRBV28 and TRBJ2-2, is DVKVTQSSRYLVKRTGEKVFLECVQDMDHENMFWYRQDPGLGLRLIYFSYDVKMKEKGDIPEGYSVSREKKERFSLILESASTNQTSMYLCASKQRGLGELFFGEGSRLTVL.